The 31 T cell receptor beta chains in this list originate from one sample, sequenced in a study of CD8 T cells in ankylosing spondylitis (TCRdb year 2017). Library preparation employed 5' RACE. The sequencer listed for this sample is Illumina HiSeq 2500. The raw public data were reprocessed by TCRdb itself: fastp quality trimming at Q25, MiXCR clonotype calling, in-frame beta chains only. Rows merge per CDR3 protein into single entries with the most common DNA and genes. This sample comprises fewer than 80,000 distinct CDR3 sequences, roughly 5.2% of them detected only once. 2% to 2.5% of the sample rests with the top ten. Sequenced input: blood, either unsorted or a sorted T cell fraction (not recorded which). The receptors shown here come from a male donor with ankylosing spondylitis or in good health (not recorded which).

This clonotype was recorded many times. V gene TRBV20-1 combines with J gene TRBJ2-6; D not resolved. The V end lost 5 bases, the J end lost 1 base, and 12 bases lay between the germline ends. The CDR3 has 15 amino acids. Germline assignment: CDR1 DFQATT and CDR2 SNEGSKA (reference sequence). The CDR3 sequence is CSAPPPASGANVLTF. The CDR3 bases are TGCAGTGCTCCCCCCCCCGCATCTGGGGCCAACGTCCTGACTTTC.

The table lists this clonotype with many counts. This chain links TRBV10-3 with TRBJ2-7; 8 bases map to TRBD1. Germline trimming cut 11 bases from V and 7 bases from J; bases unmatched to any gene: 13. The CDR3 is 13 residues long. Germline V gene lookup returns CDR1 ENHRY and CDR2 SYGVKD. The CDR3 is CAAMPGQGREQYF. In DNA form, the CDR3 reads TGTGCCGCGATGCCTGGACAGGGTAGGGAGCAGTACTTC.

This clonotype was detected many times. The chain combines TRBV7-8 with TRBJ2-2, with TRBD1 matching over 10 bases. The CDR3 is 17 amino acids. Germline-derived CDR1 and CDR2 are SGHVS and FQNEAQ. Unmatched junction bases numbered 5, after V lost 1 base and J lost 3 bases. CDR3 protein: CASSLGAGTGDTGELFF. The CDR3 DNA reads as TGTGCCAGCAGCTTAGGTGCCGGGACAGGGGACACCGGGGAGCTGTTTTTT.

There are many counts of this clonotype. This sequence joins TRBV20-1 and TRBJ1-5, with a possible D match to TRBD1 (6 bases). CDR3 length: 15 amino acids. Trimming took off 6 bases at V and 3 bases at J, with 18 bases between the two ends. CDR1 DFQATT and CDR2 SNEGSKA come from the germline V gene (reference sequence). In DNA form, the CDR3 reads TGCAGTGCCGGATTAAGACAGGTAGACAATCAGCCCCAGCATTTT. It encodes CSAGLRQVDNQPQHF.

This clonotype was counted ten times or more. This chain joins TRBV20-1 and TRBJ2-7; 12 bases line up with TRBD1. V lost 5 bases to trimming and J lost 6 bases; unmatched junction nucleotides: 5. The CDR3 spans 13 residues. CDR1 DFQATT and CDR2 SNEGSKA come from the germline V gene (reference sequence). The CDR3 DNA is TGCAGTGCTGGGGGACAGGGGGCGTCCGAGCAGTACTTC. This encodes CSAGGQGASEQYF.

This clonotype was observed a few times. The chain combines TRBV19 with TRBJ1-1; 7 bases agree with TRBD1. Losses at the gene ends were 7 bases for V and 7 bases for J; bases not matched to a gene: 12. The length of the CDR3 is 14 residues. The germline CDR1 and CDR2 sequences are LNHDA and SQIVND (reference sequence). The CDR3 DNA sequence: TGTGCCAGTAATCCCTGGACAGGTAGTTTTGAAGCTTTCTTT. The encoded protein is CASNPWTGSFEAFF.

There are many counts of this clonotype. This chain uses TRBV5-1 with TRBJ2-5, with D possibly matching TRBD2 (6 bases). V was pared by 4 bases and J by 4 bases, with 17 bases between. Germline CDR1 SGHRS, CDR2 YFSETQ. This CDR3 contains 15 residues. CDR3 coding DNA: TGCGCCAGCAGCGGAGGGGCCTCAACCCCAGAGACCCAGTACTTC. Translation gives CASSGGASTPETQYF.

Many counts were recorded for this clonotype. The J gene is TRBJ1-5, the V gene TRBV20-1; D may be TRBD1 (6 bases). The CDR3 consists of 15 residues. CDR1 is DFQATT, CDR2 SNEGSKA, per germline (reference sequence). With 1 base removed from V and 4 bases from J, the gap between germline ends came to 14 bases. In nucleotides, the CDR3 is TGCAGTGCTAGAGGATTGACAGGACCAAATCAGCCCCAGCATTTT. It specifies CSARGLTGPNQPQHF.

This clonotype appeared many times. The V gene is TRBV5-4, the J gene TRBJ2-3; a weak D match, TRBD2 (5 bases). The CDR3 has 14 amino acids. Germline V gene lookup returns CDR1 SGHNT and CDR2 YYREEE (reference sequence). V lost 10 bases, J lost 2 bases, and 17 bases lay in between. The CDR3 DNA follows: TGTGCCGTCCAGGAAAGCGGAAACACAGATACGCAGTATTTT. Amino acid sequence: CAVQESGNTDTQYF.

At least ten counts were recorded for this clonotype. The genes are TRBV7-2 and TRBJ2-2, with D hard to call. The CDR3 has 14 amino acids. The germline V gene has CDR1 SGHTA and CDR2 FQGNSA. V shed 5 bases and J shed 1 base, with 8 bases lying between them. This CDR3 reads CASSHYENTGELFF. CDR3 DNA: TGTGCCAGCAGCCACTACGAGAACACCGGGGAGCTGTTTTTT.

This clonotype was seen ten or more times. Being one base from a much bigger clone, this may be a read error. The chain uses TRBV2 and TRBJ2-2; TRBD1 agrees at 7 bases. Looked up from germline, CDR1 is SNHLY and CDR2 is FYNNEI. This CDR3 has 14 residues. The V segment lost 7 bases and the J segment 0 bases; nucleotides outside the gene matches: 2. In DNA form, the CDR3 reads TGTGCCAGCAAAGGGGGCGCGAACACCGGGGAGCTGTTTTTT. Translating gives CASKGGANTGELFF.

This clonotype was seen many times. The rearrangement joins TRBV23-1 to TRBJ2-7; no clear D. TRBV23-1 is an ORF, with its function uncertain. The germline V and J ends were trimmed by 0 bases and 3 bases, with 9 bases remaining between them. The CDR3 totals 14 residues. In DNA form, the CDR3 reads TGCGCCAGCAGTCAATCGTTGCCTCACTACGAGCAGTACTTC. Protein sequence: CASSQSLPHYEQYF.

This clonotype was observed many times. This chain connects TRBV27 to TRBJ1-2; TRBD1 agrees at 7 bases. The V segment lost 0 bases and the J segment 8 bases; nucleotides outside the gene matches: 6. The CDR3 consists of 14 residues. Germline lookup yields CDR1 MNHEY and CDR2 SMNVEV (reference sequence). For the CDR3, the DNA is TGTGCCAGCAGTTTATCGGGACAGTCCGGCGGCTACACCTTC. Its translation is CASSLSGQSGGYTF.

This clonotype was detected many times. CDR3 loop: CAISPGLGNEQFF. In DNA form, the CDR3 reads TGTGCCATCAGCCCGGGACTAGGAAATGAGCAGTTCTTC. V is TRBV10-3 and J is TRBJ2-1; 8 bases match TRBD2. The CDR3 consists of 13 residues. After removal of 6 bases from V and 7 bases from J, the junction contained 5 bases not matched to a gene. Looked up from germline, CDR1 is ENHRY and CDR2 is SYGVKD.

This clonotype was picked up many times. The genes are TRBV3-1 and TRBJ2-7, with 7 bases matching TRBD2. The trim removed 0 bases at V and 6 bases at J, leaving 5 bases unmatched. The germline V gene has CDR1 LGHDT and CDR2 YNNKEL (reference sequence). This CDR3 contains 14 residues. CDR3 sequence: CASSQDIGRAEQYF. CDR3 nucleotide sequence: TGTGCCAGCAGCCAAGACATTGGGAGGGCCGAGCAGTACTTC.

This clonotype was counted many times. The genes are TRBV20-1 and TRBJ2-5; 7 positions match TRBD1. The germline V gene has CDR1 DFQATT and CDR2 SNEGSKA (reference sequence). The CDR3 runs 14 residues. With 4 bases clipped from V and 4 bases from J, the junction kept 9 bases outside the gene matches. CDR3 sequence: CSAKATGNSETQYF. The CDR3 region has the DNA TGCAGTGCTAAGGCGACAGGGAACTCAGAGACCCAGTACTTC.

This clonotype was seen ten or more times. The CDR3 protein is CSARERSSYNSPLHF. CDR3 in DNA: TGCAGTGCTAGAGAACGGAGCTCCTATAATTCACCCCTCCACTTT. The chain employs TRBV20-1 and TRBJ1-6; D unresolved. The V and J ends lost 0 bases and 0 bases respectively, with 6 bases between them. There are 15 residues in the CDR3. Germline V lookup: CDR1 DFQATT, CDR2 SNEGSKA (reference sequence).

This clonotype was recorded at least ten times. The chain is built from TRBV18 and TRBJ2-2; D remains ambiguous. Germline CDR1 and CDR2: KGHSH and LQKENI. V shed 5 bases and J shed 4 bases, with 8 bases lying between them. This CDR3 has 13 residues. CDR3 loop: CASSDVRTGELFF. CDR3 in DNA: TGTGCCAGCTCAGACGTACGCACCGGGGAGCTGTTTTTT.

This clonotype was detected ten times or more. The rearrangement joins TRBV29-1 to TRBJ1-5; 10 nucleotides align to TRBD1. V shed 6 bases and J 5 bases; nucleotides not matched to a gene: 7. The CDR3 spans 14 residues. Germline V gives CDR1 SQVTM, CDR2 ANQGSEA. Here the CDR3 reads CSVTGTGVDQPQHF. The CDR3 nucleotides read TGCAGCGTCACCGGGACAGGGGTGGATCAGCCCCAGCATTTT.

In its sample, this clonotype was seen many times. CDR3 amino acids: CAISGGADTQYF. The CDR3 DNA is TGTGCCATCAGTGGGGGGGCAGATACGCAGTATTTT. The chain employs TRBV10-3 and TRBJ2-3; a weak D match, TRBD2 (6 bases). Germline values: CDR1 ENHRY, CDR2 SYGVKD. The CDR3 totals 12 residues. V lost 4 bases and J 4 bases, leaving 6 bases between the germline ends.

This clonotype has at least ten counts. This sequence joins TRBV5-1 and TRBJ2-1; TRBD1 agrees at 12 bases. The CDR3 length is 16 residues. CDR1 and CDR2 (germline): SGHRS, YFSETQ. V shed 0 bases and J 7 bases; nucleotides not matched to a gene: 5. The CDR3 here is CASSLGGTGGKNEQFF. Here the CDR3 DNA reads TGCGCCAGCAGCTTGGGAGGGACAGGGGGCAAAAATGAGCAGTTCTTC.

This clonotype has at least ten counts. The gene calls are TRBV11-2 and TRBJ1-1; D gene ambiguous. Germline-derived CDR1 and CDR2 are SGHAT and FQNNGV. The germline V and J ends were trimmed by 1 base and 3 bases, with 9 bases remaining between them. The CDR3 is 14 residues long. The CDR3 loop reads CASSLAGGDTEAFF. The CDR3 DNA is TGTGCCAGCAGCTTAGCGGGTGGGGACACTGAAGCTTTCTTT.

This clonotype was recorded many times. This chain links TRBV20-1 with TRBJ2-3, with no clear D. V was shortened by 6 bases and J by 4 bases, with 17 bases between the two germline ends. Germline CDR1 is DFQATT and CDR2 is SNEGSKA (reference sequence). This CDR3 contains 14 residues. Written as DNA, the CDR3 is TGCAGTGCCAACGTGCCGCACCGACCAGATACGCAGTATTTT. This codes for CSANVPHRPDTQYF.

This clonotype has a count of ten or more. V usage is TRBV4-3 and J usage is TRBJ2-2; TRBD1 or TRBD2 may be the D gene (5 bases each). CDR1 is LGHNA and CDR2 is YSLEER in the germline V gene. The CDR3 contains 16 residues. With 4 bases removed from V and 4 bases from J, the gap between germline ends came to 16 bases. This CDR3 reads CASSPGLALVTGELFF. The CDR3 DNA sequence: TGCGCCAGCAGCCCGGGGCTAGCCCTAGTCACCGGGGAGCTGTTTTTT.

This clonotype showed up many times. The rearrangement links TRBV29-1 to TRBJ1-1; D is unclear. The germline V gene has CDR1 SQVTM and CDR2 ANQGSEA. The V gene lost 2 bases and the J gene lost 10 bases, with 20 bases spanning the gap. The CDR3 length is 14 residues. In DNA form, the CDR3 reads TGCAGCGTTGAAAAGCCGGGCCTGGACCCGGGAGCTTTCTTT. This codes for CSVEKPGLDPGAFF. The full variable domain, completed using reference TRBV29-1 and TRBJ1-1, is SAVISQKPSRDICQRGTSLTIQCQVDSQVTMMFWYRQQPGQSLTLIATANQGSEATYESGFVIDKFPISRPNLTFSTLTVSNMSPEDSSIYLCSVEKPGLDPGAFFGQGTRLTVV.

This clonotype has ten or more counts. The gene calls are TRBV5-1 and TRBJ2-1; no reliable D call. Germline V gene lookup returns CDR1 SGHRS and CDR2 YFSETQ. V was cut by 4 bases and J by 8 bases, with 13 bases left in between. CDR3 length: 13 amino acids. The CDR3: CASSIQVEDEQFF. CDR3 in DNA: TGCGCCAGCAGCATTCAGGTTGAGGATGAGCAGTTCTTC.

This clonotype came up many times. At one boundary the junction diverges from the germline segment, which might be a read error. V gene TRBV7-7 combines with J gene TRBJ2-7; D unclear. The germline CDR1 and CDR2 sequences are SSHAT and FNYEAQ (reference sequence). The CDR3 sequence is 14 residues long. CDR3 amino acids: CASSLTDNSYEQYF. The CDR3 region has the DNA TGTGCTAGCAGCCTCACCGACAACTCCTACGAGCAGTACTTC.

Many counts were recorded for this clonotype. The chain joins TRBV5-1 to TRBJ1-1; TRBD1 is a possible D gene (5 bases). V was shortened by 0 bases and J by 2 bases, with 11 bases between the two germline ends. Germline-derived CDR1 and CDR2 are SGHRS and YFSETQ. This CDR3 region has 15 residues. CDR3 in amino acids: CASSLGRQSNTEAFF. CDR3 in DNA: TGCGCCAGCAGCTTGGGGCGACAGAGTAACACTGAAGCTTTCTTT.

This clonotype was detected once. This chain joins TRBV20-1 and TRBJ2-7; D is undetermined. Germline values: CDR1 DFQATT, CDR2 SNEGSKA (reference sequence). The germline V and J ends were trimmed by 1 base and 2 bases, with 27 bases remaining between them. CDR3 length: 19 amino acids. In DNA, the CDR3 is TGCAGTGCTAGAGGCCACTCTCCGGGCTTGGCGATCTTAACCTACGAGCAGTACTTC. Protein: CSARGHSPGLAILTYEQYF.

This clonotype was found many times. The chain links TRBV24-1 to TRBJ2-3; D tentatively fits TRBD1 or TRBD2 (6 bases each). The V end lost 8 bases, the J end lost 2 bases, and 13 bases lay between the germline ends. Germline V gene data show CDR1 as KGHDR and CDR2 as SFDVKD. The CDR3 spans 14 residues. CDR3 coding DNA: TGTGCCACCAAGAGAGGGGGGCACACAGATACGCAGTATTTT. As protein: CATKRGGHTDTQYF.

This clonotype was detected only a few times. This chain links TRBV10-2 with TRBJ2-5, with a weak D call TRBD2 (5 bases). The germline V gene encodes CDR1 WSHSY and CDR2 SAAADI. The CDR3 totals 14 residues. V dropped 8 bases and J dropped 2 bases, with 15 bases sitting between them. CDR3 bases: TGCGCCAGCGCCCCCGCAGGAGGTCAAGAGACCCAGTACTTC. This encodes CASAPAGGQETQYF.